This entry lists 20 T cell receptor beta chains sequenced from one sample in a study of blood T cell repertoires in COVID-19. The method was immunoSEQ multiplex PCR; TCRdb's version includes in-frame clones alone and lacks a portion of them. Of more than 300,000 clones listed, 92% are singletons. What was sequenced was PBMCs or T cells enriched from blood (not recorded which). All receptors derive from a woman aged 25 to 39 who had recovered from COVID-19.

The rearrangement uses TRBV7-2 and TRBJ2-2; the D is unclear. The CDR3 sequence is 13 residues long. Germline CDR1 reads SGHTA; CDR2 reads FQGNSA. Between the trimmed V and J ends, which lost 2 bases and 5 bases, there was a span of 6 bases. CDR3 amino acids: CASSLWATGELFF. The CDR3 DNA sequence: TGTGCCAGCAGCTTATGGGCTACCGGGGAGCTGTTTTTT. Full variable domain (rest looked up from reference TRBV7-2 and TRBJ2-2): GAGVSQSPSNKVTEKGKDVELRCDPISGHTALYWYRQSLGQGLEFLIYFQGNSAPDKSGLPSDRFSAERTGGSVSTLTIQRTQQEDSAVYLCASSLWATGELFFGEGSRLTVL.

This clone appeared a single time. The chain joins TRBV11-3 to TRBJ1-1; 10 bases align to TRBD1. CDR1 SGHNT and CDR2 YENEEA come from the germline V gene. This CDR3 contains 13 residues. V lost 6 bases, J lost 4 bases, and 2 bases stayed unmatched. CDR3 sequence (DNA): TGTGCCAGCAGGGGACAGGGGCTCACTGAAGCTTTCTTT. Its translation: CASRGQGLTEAFF.

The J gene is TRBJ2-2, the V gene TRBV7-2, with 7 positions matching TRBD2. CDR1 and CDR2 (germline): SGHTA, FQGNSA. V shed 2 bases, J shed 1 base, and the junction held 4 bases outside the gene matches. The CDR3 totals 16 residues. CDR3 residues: CASSLWGRGNTGELFF. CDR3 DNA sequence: TGTGCCAGCAGCTTATGGGGGAGGGGGAACACCGGGGAGCTGTTTTTT. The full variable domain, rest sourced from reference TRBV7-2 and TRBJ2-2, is GAGVSQSPSNKVTEKGKDVELRCDPISGHTALYWYRQSLGQGLEFLIYFQGNSAPDKSGLPSDRFSAERTGGSVSTLTIQRTQQEDSAVYLCASSLWGRGNTGELFFGEGSRLTVL.

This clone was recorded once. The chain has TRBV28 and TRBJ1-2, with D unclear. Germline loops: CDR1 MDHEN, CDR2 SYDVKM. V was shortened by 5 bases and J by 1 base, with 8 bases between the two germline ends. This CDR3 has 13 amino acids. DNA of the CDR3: TGTGCCAGCAGTCCAGTCAATAACTATGGCTACACCTTC. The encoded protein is CASSPVNNYGYTF.

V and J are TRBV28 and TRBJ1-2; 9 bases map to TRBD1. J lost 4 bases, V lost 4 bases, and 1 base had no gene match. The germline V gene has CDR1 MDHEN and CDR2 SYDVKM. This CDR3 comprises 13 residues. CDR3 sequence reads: CASSYRGRYGYTF. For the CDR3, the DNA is TGTGCCAGCAGTTACAGGGGGCGCTATGGCTACACCTTC.

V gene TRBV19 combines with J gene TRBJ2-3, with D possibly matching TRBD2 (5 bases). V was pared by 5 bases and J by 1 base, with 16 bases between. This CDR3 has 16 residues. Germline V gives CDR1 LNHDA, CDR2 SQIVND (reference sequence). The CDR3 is CASSDPRGSGTDTQYF. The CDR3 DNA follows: TGTGCCAGTAGTGACCCCCGTGGGAGTGGCACAGATACGCAGTATTTT.

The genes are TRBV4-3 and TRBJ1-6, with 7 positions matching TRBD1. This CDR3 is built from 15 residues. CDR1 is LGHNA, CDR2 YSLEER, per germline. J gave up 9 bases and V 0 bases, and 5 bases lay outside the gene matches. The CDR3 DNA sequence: TGCGCCAGCAGCCAAGAAGTAGGGGGCAGTTCACCCCTCCACTTT. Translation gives CASSQEVGGSSPLHF.

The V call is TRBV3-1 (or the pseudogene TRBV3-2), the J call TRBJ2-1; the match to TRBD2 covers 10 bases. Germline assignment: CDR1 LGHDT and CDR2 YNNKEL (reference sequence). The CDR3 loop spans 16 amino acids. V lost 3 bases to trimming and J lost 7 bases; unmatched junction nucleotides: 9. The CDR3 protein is CASSQAPGLARNEQFF. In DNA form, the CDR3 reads TGTGCCAGCAGCCAGGCCCCGGGACTAGCGCGGAATGAGCAGTTCTTC.

The CDR3 DNA reads as TGTGCCAGCAGTTTGGCCCAGTATCATGAGCAGTTCTTC. Amino acids: CASSLAQYHEQFF. The chain has TRBV27 and TRBJ2-1; D ambiguous. With 3 bases removed from V and 8 bases from J, the gap between germline ends came to 11 bases. CDR1 and CDR2 from the germline V gene are MNHEY and SMNVEV (reference sequence). This CDR3 has 13 amino acids.

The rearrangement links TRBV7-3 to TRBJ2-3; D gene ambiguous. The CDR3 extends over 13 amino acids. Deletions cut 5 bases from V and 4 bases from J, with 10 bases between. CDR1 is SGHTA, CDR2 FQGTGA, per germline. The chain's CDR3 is CASSRGSADTQYF. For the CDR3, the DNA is TGTGCCAGCAGCCGAGGCTCCGCAGATACGCAGTATTTT.

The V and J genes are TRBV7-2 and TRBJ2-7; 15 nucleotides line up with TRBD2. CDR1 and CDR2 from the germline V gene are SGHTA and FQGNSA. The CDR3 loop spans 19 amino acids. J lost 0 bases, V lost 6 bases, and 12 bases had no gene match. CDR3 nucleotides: TGTGCCAGCAGTTACAAACCGGGACTAGCGGGAGGTAGCTCCTACGAGCAGTACTTC. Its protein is CASSYKPGLAGGSSYEQYF.

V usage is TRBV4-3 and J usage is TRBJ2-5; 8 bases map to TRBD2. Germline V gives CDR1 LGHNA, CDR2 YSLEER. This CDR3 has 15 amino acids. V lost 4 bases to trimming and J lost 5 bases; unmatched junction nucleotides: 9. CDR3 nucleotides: TGCGCCAGCAGCCGGGGTACGGGGGGGCCCGAGACCCAGTACTTC. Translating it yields CASSRGTGGPETQYF.

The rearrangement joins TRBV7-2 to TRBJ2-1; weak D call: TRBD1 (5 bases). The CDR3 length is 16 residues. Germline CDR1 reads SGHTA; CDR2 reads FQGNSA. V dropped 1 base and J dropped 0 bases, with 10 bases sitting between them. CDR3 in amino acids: CASSLGVDSSYNEQFF. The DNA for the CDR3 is TGTGCCAGCAGCTTAGGGGTAGACAGCTCCTACAATGAGCAGTTCTTC. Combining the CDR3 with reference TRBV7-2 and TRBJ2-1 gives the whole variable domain GAGVSQSPSNKVTEKGKDVELRCDPISGHTALYWYRQSLGQGLEFLIYFQGNSAPDKSGLPSDRFSAERTGGSVSTLTIQRTQQEDSAVYLCASSLGVDSSYNEQFFGPGTRLTVL.

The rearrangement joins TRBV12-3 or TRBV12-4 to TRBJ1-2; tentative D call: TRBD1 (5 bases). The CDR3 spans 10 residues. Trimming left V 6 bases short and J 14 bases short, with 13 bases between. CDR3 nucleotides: TGTGCCAGCAGACAAACCCGGGGGACCTTC. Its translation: CASRQTRGTF.

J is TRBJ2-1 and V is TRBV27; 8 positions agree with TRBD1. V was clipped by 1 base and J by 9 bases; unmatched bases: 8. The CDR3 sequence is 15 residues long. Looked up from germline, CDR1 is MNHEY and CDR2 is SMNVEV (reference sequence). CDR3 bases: TGTGCCAGCAGTTTATTAACACAGGGGGTAGGTGAGCAGTTCTTC. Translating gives CASSLLTQGVGEQFF.

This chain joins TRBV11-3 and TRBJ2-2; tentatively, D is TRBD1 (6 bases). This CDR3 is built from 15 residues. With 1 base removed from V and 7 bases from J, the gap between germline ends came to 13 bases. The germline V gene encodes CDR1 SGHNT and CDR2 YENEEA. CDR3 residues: CASSLVAGAGGELFF. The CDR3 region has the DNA TGTGCCAGCAGCTTAGTTGCAGGGGCAGGCGGGGAGCTGTTTTTT. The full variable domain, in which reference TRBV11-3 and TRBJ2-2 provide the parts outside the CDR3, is EAGVVQSPRYKIIEKKQPVAFWCNPISGHNTLYWYLQNLGQGPELLIRYENEEAVDDSQLPKDRFSAERLKGVDSTLKIQPAELGDSAVYLCASSLVAGAGGELFFGEGSRLTVL.

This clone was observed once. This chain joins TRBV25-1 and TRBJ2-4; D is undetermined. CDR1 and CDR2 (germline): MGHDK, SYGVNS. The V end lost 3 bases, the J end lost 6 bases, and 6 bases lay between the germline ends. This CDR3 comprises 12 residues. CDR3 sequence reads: CASSDNRNIQYF. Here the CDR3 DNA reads TGTGCCAGCAGTGATAACAGAAACATTCAGTACTTC.

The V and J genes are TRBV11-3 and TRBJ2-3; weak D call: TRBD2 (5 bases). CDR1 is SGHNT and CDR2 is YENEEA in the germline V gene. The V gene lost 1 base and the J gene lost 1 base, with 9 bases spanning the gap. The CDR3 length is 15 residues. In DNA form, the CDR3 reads TGTGCCAGCAGCTTAGTAGGGAGTGGCACAGATACGCAGTATTTT. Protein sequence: CASSLVGSGTDTQYF.

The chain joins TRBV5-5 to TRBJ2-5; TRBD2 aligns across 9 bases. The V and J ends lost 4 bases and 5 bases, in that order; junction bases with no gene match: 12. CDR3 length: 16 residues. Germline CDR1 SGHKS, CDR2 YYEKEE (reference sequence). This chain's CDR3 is CASSAGPAGGLETQYF. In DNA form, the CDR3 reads TGTGCCAGCAGCGCCGGTCCCGCGGGGGGGCTCGAGACCCAGTACTTC.

CDR3 region: CASSKHSGNTIYF. In DNA form, the CDR3 reads TGTGCCAGTAGCAAGCACTCTGGAAACACCATATATTTT. The chain is built from TRBV19 and TRBJ1-3; D gene unclear. Germline loops: CDR1 LNHDA, CDR2 SQIVND (reference sequence). With 6 bases removed from V and 0 bases from J, the gap between germline ends came to 6 bases. CDR3 length equals 13 residues.